This record covers a single T cell receptor beta chain. Germline V lookup: CDR1 LGHNA, CDR2 YNFKEQ. V dropped 8 bases and J dropped 7 bases, with 15 bases sitting between them. The CDR3 has 13 amino acids. The sample belongs to a study of human T cells and chemical hapten exposure. Study-wide background: How much TCR each sample yielded varied, mostly because pooled library volumes differed slightly.

The time point here: patch test 1, 2 weeks after DPC sensitization. Treatment denoted: therapeutic diphenylcyclopropenone sensitization with weekly scalp DPC. Sample donors consisted of patients with alopecia, aged 18 to 70 years, who were suitable for DPC. MiXCR was run by TCRdb on the RACE reads, yielding one entry per CDR3 protein. Here the sample spans about 360,000 distinct CDR3 sequences, 4.8% being singletons. The chain carries TRBV4-2 and TRBJ2-1; perhaps D is TRBD1 or TRBD2 (6 bases each). The sample consisted of whole blood, taken in connection with sensitization to the hapten diphenylcyclopropenone (DPC). This TCR derives from a woman between 45 and 65 years old with alopecia areata. Some clones in this sample may be carry-over from other donors' samples. DNA for the CDR3: TGTGCCAGCGGTCGGGGGCCCTTGAATGAGCAGTTCTTC. This sequence encodes CASGRGPLNEQFF.